These 18 T cell receptor beta chains originate from one sample sequenced in a study of T-cell memory formation after mild COVID-19. TCRdb re-called the 5' RACE reads with MiXCR, one entry per CDR3 protein. Of 120,000 or so distinct CDR3 sequences in the sample, approximately 6.2% are singletons; the top ten hold roughly 2.2%. The source material was PBMCs or a T cell subset sorted from them (not recorded which). Source of these receptors: an adult woman who had mild COVID-19 (a few samples of this study predate the infection). Cell type and time point are not known.

The chain uses TRBV7-2 and TRBJ1-5, with TRBD1 matching 7 bases. The germline gives CDR1 SGHTA, CDR2 FQGNSA. The CDR3 length is 12 residues. V was clipped by 11 bases and J by 4 bases; unmatched bases: 5. The CDR3, as DNA: TGTGCCTCCGGACAGGAGAATCAGCCCCAGCATTTT. Protein sequence: CASGQENQPQHF.

The sample holds a few counts of this clonotype. The V and J genes are TRBV30 and TRBJ1-3; D is perhaps TRBD1 (5 bases). This CDR3 contains 15 residues. From germline, CDR1 is GTSNPN and CDR2 SVGIG (reference sequence). Trimming took 1 base from V and 4 from J, leaving 14 bases between them. The CDR3 region has the DNA TGTGCCTGGAGTGCCCGAGGGACTTTAGGAAACACCATATATTTT. Translating it yields CAWSARGTLGNTIYF.

In its sample, this clonotype was seen many times. This sequence joins TRBV18 and TRBJ2-2; 7 bases match TRBD2. Germline V lookup: CDR1 KGHSH, CDR2 LQKENI. The CDR3 has 14 amino acids. V gave up 1 base and J gave up 6 bases; unmatched junction bases: 2. The CDR3 reads CASSPLREAGELFF. The CDR3 DNA follows: TGTGCCAGCTCACCACTTCGGGAGGCCGGGGAGCTGTTTTTT. Together with reference TRBV18 and TRBJ2-2, the CDR3 gives the full variable domain: NAGVMQNPRHLVRRRGQEARLRCSPMKGHSHVYWYRQLPEEGLKFMVYLQKENIIDESGMPKERFSAEFPKEGPSILRIQQVVRGDSAAYFCASSPLREAGELFFGEGSRLTVL.

The table lists this clonotype with many counts. The CDR3 sequence is CASSQDQSRTDTQYF. The CDR3 DNA sequence: TGTGCCAGCAGCCAAGATCAATCGCGCACAGATACGCAGTATTTT. The rearrangement links TRBV3-1 to TRBJ2-3; D ambiguous. The V gene lost 0 bases and the J gene lost 1 base, with 8 bases spanning the gap. CDR3 length: 15 amino acids. Looked up from germline, CDR1 is LGHDT and CDR2 is YNNKEL (reference sequence).

The chain links TRBV20-1 to TRBJ2-1, with 8 bases identical to TRBD1. The CDR3 covers 15 residues. In germline, CDR1 is DFQATT, CDR2 SNEGSKA (reference sequence). J was trimmed by 7 bases and V by 6 bases; bases with no gene match: 14. CDR3 in amino acids: CSAKRGTGDSNEQFF. Written as DNA, the CDR3 is TGCAGTGCCAAACGAGGGACAGGAGATTCGAATGAGCAGTTCTTC.

This clonotype was observed many times. The chain joins TRBV29-1 to TRBJ2-1; 9 nucleotides align to TRBD1. There are 14 residues in the CDR3. Per germline, CDR1 SQVTM and CDR2 ANQGSEA. The V segment lost 4 bases and the J segment 3 bases; nucleotides outside the gene matches: 4. The CDR3 coding sequence is TGCAGCGTTGTAAGACAGGGGGACTACAATGAGCAGTTCTTC. It is translated as CSVVRQGDYNEQFF.

The genes are TRBV4-1 and TRBJ2-1; D perhaps matches TRBD1 (6 bases). The CDR3 loop spans 17 amino acids. Germline V lookup: CDR1 MGHRA, CDR2 YSYEKL. Deletions cut 0 bases from V and 3 bases from J, with 15 bases between. The CDR3 region has the DNA TGCGCCAGCAGCCAAGATAGGGGGTTGGTGCGCTACAATGAGCAGTTCTTC. Protein product: CASSQDRGLVRYNEQFF.

This clonotype was detected a few times. The CDR3 coding sequence is TGCAGTGCAACGGGACTAGCGATCAATGAGCAGTTCTTC. Translation: CSATGLAINEQFF. The chain uses TRBV20-1 and TRBJ2-1; 10 bases are shared with TRBD2. The germline gives CDR1 DFQATT, CDR2 SNEGSKA (reference sequence). The CDR3 is 13 residues long. V lost 6 bases, J lost 6 bases, and 5 bases stayed unmatched.

In its sample, this clonotype was seen many times. This chain links TRBV5-4 with TRBJ2-7; tentative D call: TRBD1 (6 bases). This CDR3 is built from 15 residues. V was clipped by 0 bases and J by 0 bases, with 10 bases between them. Germline V gene sequence: CDR1 SGHNT, CDR2 YYREEE (reference sequence). CDR3 DNA sequence: TGTGCCAGCAGCTTGGGGGGGCGCCCCTCCTACGAGCAGTACTTC. Translation: CASSLGGRPSYEQYF.

This clonotype was seen more than once but under ten times. This chain connects TRBV12-3 or TRBV12-4 to TRBJ2-1; D gene ambiguous. The V gene lost 1 base and the J gene lost 10 bases, with 14 bases spanning the gap. This CDR3 has 14 amino acids. CDR3 sequence reads: CASSLGTSTSEQFF. In nucleotides, the CDR3 is TGTGCCAGCAGTTTAGGGACCTCGACCAGCGAGCAGTTCTTC.

This chain uses TRBV9 with TRBJ2-1; 12 bases line up with TRBD2. J lost 1 base, V lost 0 bases, and 11 bases had no gene match. Germline CDR1 is SGDLS and CDR2 is YYNGEE. This CDR3 is built from 20 residues. The CDR3 coding sequence is TGTGCCAGCAGCGTAGACCCCCAGGCAGGGACTAGCGGGTCCTACAATGAGCAGTTCTTC. Translating gives CASSVDPQAGTSGSYNEQFF.

This clonotype showed up just a few times. This chain links TRBV7-2 with TRBJ2-3, with D hard to call. Germline V gene lookup returns CDR1 SGHTA and CDR2 FQGNSA. This CDR3 spans 14 amino acids. V dropped 2 bases and J dropped 6 bases, with 12 bases sitting between them. The CDR3 coding sequence is TGTGCCAGCAGCTTATCGTTACCGAGGGATACGCAGTATTTT. Encoded protein: CASSLSLPRDTQYF.

The chain recombines TRBV12-3 or TRBV12-4 with TRBJ2-1, with 8 bases that match TRBD1. The CDR3 contains 23 residues. The V segment lost 4 bases and the J segment 0 bases; nucleotides outside the gene matches: 26. The CDR3 spells CASSSRQGYGFQRKGISYNEQFF. The DNA for the CDR3 is TGTGCCAGCAGTTCACGACAGGGGTATGGCTTCCAAAGGAAGGGGATCTCCTACAATGAGCAGTTCTTC.

In its sample, this clonotype was seen many times. The chain's CDR3 is CATSAPRAGQGSLNTGELFF. The CDR3 bases are TGTGCCACCAGTGCCCCGAGAGCGGGACAGGGGTCCTTGAACACCGGGGAGCTGTTTTTT. The rearrangement uses TRBV24-1 and TRBJ2-2; TRBD1 agrees at 10 bases. The length of the CDR3 is 20 residues. Germline CDR1 KGHDR, CDR2 SFDVKD. J gave up 1 base and V 5 bases, and 15 bases lay outside the gene matches.

This rearrangement joins TRBV9 to TRBJ2-3, with a weak D call TRBD2 (5 bases). The germline V gene has CDR1 SGDLS and CDR2 YYNGEE. The CDR3 covers 16 residues. V was pared by 0 bases and J by 6 bases, with 17 bases between. CDR3 residues: CASSVGLPPRSDTQYF. The CDR3 DNA follows: TGTGCCAGCAGCGTAGGACTACCTCCACGATCGGATACGCAGTATTTT.

This clonotype has a count of ten or more. This chain joins TRBV6-5 and TRBJ2-2, with a tentative D call TRBD2 (6 bases). Between the trimmed V and J ends, which lost 8 bases and 9 bases, there was a span of 16 bases. The CDR3 runs 13 residues. Germline V lookup: CDR1 MNHEY, CDR2 SVGAGI. DNA of the CDR3: TGTGCCAGCGGAGGGACCGTAGGTCGGGAGCTGTTTTTT. Its protein is CASGGTVGRELFF.

The chain joins TRBV12-3 or TRBV12-4 to TRBJ1-2; D gene uncertain. The CDR3 runs 13 residues. The V end lost 2 bases, the J end lost 6 bases, and 10 bases lay between the germline ends. The CDR3 reads CASSLSDRHGYTF. The CDR3 DNA reads TGTGCCAGCAGTTTATCGGACCGCCATGGCTACACCTTC.

This clonotype was recorded many times. This sequence joins TRBV6-5 and TRBJ2-7; D may correspond to TRBD1 or TRBD2 (5 bases each). CDR3 length: 17 amino acids. Germline loops: CDR1 MNHEY, CDR2 SVGAGI. V was clipped by 0 bases and J by 5 bases, with 20 bases between them. CDR3 nucleotide sequence: TGTGCCAGCAGTTACTCGGAATTGGGACCCAAATCCCACGAGCAGTACTTC. Encoded protein: CASSYSELGPKSHEQYF.